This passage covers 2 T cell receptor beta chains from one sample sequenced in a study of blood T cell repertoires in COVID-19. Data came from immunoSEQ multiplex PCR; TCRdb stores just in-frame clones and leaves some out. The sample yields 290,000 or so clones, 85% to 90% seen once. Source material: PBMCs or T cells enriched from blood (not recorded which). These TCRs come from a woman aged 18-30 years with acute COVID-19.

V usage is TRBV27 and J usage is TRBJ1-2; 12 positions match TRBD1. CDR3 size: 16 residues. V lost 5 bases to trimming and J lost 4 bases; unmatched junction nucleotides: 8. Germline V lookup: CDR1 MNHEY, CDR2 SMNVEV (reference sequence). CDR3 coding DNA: TGTGCCAGCAGTCCCGGGACAGGGGGCGAAAGCTATGGCTACACCTTC. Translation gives CASSPGTGGESYGYTF.

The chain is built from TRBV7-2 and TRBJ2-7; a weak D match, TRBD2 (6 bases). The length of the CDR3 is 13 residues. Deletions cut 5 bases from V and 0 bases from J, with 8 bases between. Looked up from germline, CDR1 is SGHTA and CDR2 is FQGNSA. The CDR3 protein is CASSLSGSYEQYF. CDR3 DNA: TGTGCCAGCAGCCTTAGCGGCTCCTACGAGCAGTACTTC.